What follows are 27 T cell receptor beta chains derived from one specimen sequenced in a study of neurological immune-mediated disorders. Time point reported: technical triplicate 2. Each CDR3 protein gets one entry after TCRdb re-called the 5' RACE reads with MiXCR. The data contain about 59,000 distinct CDR3 sequences, 24% of them singletons. The sequenced material came from PBMCs. The receptor set was obtained from a man between 60 and 70 years old with HTLV-1-associated myelopathy (HAM/TSP).

The chain recombines TRBV6-1 with TRBJ2-1; D perhaps matches TRBD2 (6 bases). The CDR3 consists of 14 residues. Germline CDR1 is MNHNS and CDR2 is SASEGT. Trimming stripped 7 bases from V and 5 bases from J, with 15 bases between. Here the CDR3 DNA reads TGTGCCAGCACCCGGGACTTTGGTGACAATGAGCAGTTCTTC. Translation: CASTRDFGDNEQFF.

This clonotype occurred many times. The rearrangement links TRBV29-1 to TRBJ2-1; a weak D match, TRBD2 (6 bases). The CDR3 is 12 residues long. Trimming stripped 3 bases from V and 8 bases from J, with 11 bases between. CDR1 is SQVTM and CDR2 is ANQGSEA in the germline V gene. CDR3 DNA: TGCAGCGTTGAGGCGGGATGGTATGAGCAGTTCTTC. This encodes CSVEAGWYEQFF.

This clonotype has at least ten counts. DNA of the CDR3: TGCAGTGCTAGAGATCTGGGGGGAGCGGGCTACAATGAGCAGTTCTTC. This translates into CSARDLGGAGYNEQFF. The chain couples TRBV20-1 to TRBJ2-1; D is possibly TRBD2 (6 bases). Germline values: CDR1 DFQATT, CDR2 SNEGSKA (reference sequence). Trimming removed 0 bases from V and 3 bases from J, with 15 bases in between. The CDR3 has 16 residues.

In this sample, this clonotype turned up many times. This chain joins TRBV20-1 and TRBJ2-1, with TRBD2 identical over 8 bases. The germline V gene has CDR1 DFQATT and CDR2 SNEGSKA (reference sequence). The CDR3 is 16 residues long. Germline trimming cut 1 base from V and 1 base from J; bases unmatched to any gene: 6. The CDR3 DNA sequence: TGCAGTGCTAGAGCGGCTAGCGGGTCTTCCTACAATGAGCAGTTCTTC. Amino acid sequence: CSARAASGSSYNEQFF.

This clonotype was counted at least ten times. The chain links TRBV5-1 to TRBJ2-1, with D perhaps being TRBD1 or TRBD2 (5 bases each). V was pared by 4 bases and J by 10 bases, with 18 bases between. Germline loops: CDR1 SGHRS, CDR2 YFSETQ. This CDR3 comprises 14 residues. The CDR3 DNA reads TGCGCCAGCAGCCCGGGGACCCGGCCAAGGGAGCAGTTCTTC. Its translation is CASSPGTRPREQFF.

The chain combines TRBV5-6 with TRBJ2-3; D gene ambiguous. There are 15 residues in the CDR3. Germline CDR1 and CDR2: SGHDT and YYEEEE. V lost 0 bases and J lost 0, with 8 bases in between. The CDR3 is CASSLDWLSTDTQYF. The CDR3 coding sequence is TGTGCCAGCAGCTTGGATTGGCTAAGCACAGATACGCAGTATTTT. The full variable domain, rest sourced from reference TRBV5-6 and TRBJ2-3, is DAGVTQSPTHLIKTRGQQVTLRCSPKSGHDTVSWYQQALGQGPQFIFQYYEEEERQRGNFPDRFSGHQFPNYSSELNVNALLLGDSALYLCASSLDWLSTDTQYFGPGTRLTVL.

This clonotype appeared many times. The chain joins TRBV20-1 to TRBJ1-5; the D gene is possibly TRBD1 (6 bases). The CDR3 loop spans 12 amino acids. Per germline, CDR1 DFQATT and CDR2 SNEGSKA (reference sequence). The V gene lost 6 bases and the J gene lost 2 bases, with 8 bases spanning the gap. CDR3 loop: CSATGGNQPQHF. The CDR3 region has the DNA TGCAGTGCGACAGGCGGCAATCAGCCCCAGCATTTT.

This clonotype was recorded at least ten times. The gene calls are TRBV12-3 or TRBV12-4 and TRBJ2-3, with 7 bases fitting TRBD1. V lost 0 bases to trimming and J lost 5 bases; unmatched junction nucleotides: 5. The CDR3 extends over 15 amino acids. This chain's CDR3 is CASSLAGGRGDTQYF. The CDR3 DNA follows: TGTGCCAGCAGTTTAGCAGGGGGCAGGGGAGATACGCAGTATTTT.

This clonotype was detected many times. The V gene is TRBV20-1, the J gene TRBJ2-4; a weak D match, TRBD1 (5 bases). There are 13 residues in the CDR3. The germline V gene has CDR1 DFQATT and CDR2 SNEGSKA (reference sequence). V was pared by 7 bases and J by 6 bases, with 16 bases between. Written as DNA, the CDR3 is TGCAGTGTTAAGGGCAGGGTAGGAAACATTCAGTACTTC. Its translation: CSVKGRVGNIQYF.

This clonotype showed up many times. J is TRBJ2-1 and V is TRBV5-1; 8 nucleotides line up with TRBD2. J gave up 8 bases and V 0 bases, and 13 bases lay outside the gene matches. Germline V gene sequence: CDR1 SGHRS, CDR2 YFSETQ. The CDR3 covers 17 residues. The CDR3: CASSLEGTSFHGDEQFF. In nucleotides, the CDR3 is TGCGCCAGCAGCTTGGAAGGGACTAGTTTTCACGGGGATGAGCAGTTCTTC.

This clonotype appeared many times. The rearrangement joins TRBV12-3 or TRBV12-4 to TRBJ1-2, with 10 bases matching TRBD1. J gave up 6 bases and V 6 bases, and 10 bases lay outside the gene matches. This CDR3 spans 15 amino acids. The chain's CDR3 is CASSTPDRGSNGYTF. CDR3 in DNA: TGTGCCAGCAGCACCCCGGACAGGGGGAGTAATGGCTACACCTTC.

This clonotype was recorded a few times. The chain links TRBV20-1 to TRBJ2-2; 10 bases line up with TRBD1. The CDR3 has 15 amino acids. J lost 10 bases, V lost 3 bases, and 11 bases had no gene match. CDR1 is DFQATT, CDR2 SNEGSKA, per germline (reference sequence). The chain's CDR3 is CSARWTGGYTMELFF. The CDR3 DNA reads as TGCAGTGCTAGGTGGACAGGGGGATACACCATGGAGCTGTTTTTT.

The chain uses TRBV15 and TRBJ2-1; 9 positions agree with TRBD2. The CDR3 consists of 15 residues. The germline gives CDR1 LNHNV, CDR2 YYDKDF (reference sequence). V shed 0 bases, J shed 7 bases, and the junction held 4 bases outside the gene matches. In DNA form, the CDR3 reads TGTGCCACCAGCAGAGACGGGACTAGCCGGAATGAGCAGTTCTTC. It encodes CATSRDGTSRNEQFF.

The chain uses TRBV20-1 and TRBJ2-7; D is unresolved. CDR3 size: 15 residues. CDR1 and CDR2 (germline): DFQATT, SNEGSKA (reference sequence). The V end was cut by 6 bases, the J end by 2 bases, with 20 bases between. For the CDR3, the DNA is TGCAGTGCGCAGGATTTTGCGGCCCGAACCTACGAGCAGTACTTC. Translation: CSAQDFAARTYEQYF.

This clonotype came up a few times. The chain carries TRBV2 and TRBJ2-7; D call uncertain. The length of the CDR3 is 14 residues. Between the trimmed V and J ends, which lost 7 bases and 6 bases, there was a span of 19 bases. Germline V gene lookup returns CDR1 SNHLY and CDR2 FYNNEI. CDR3 in amino acids: CASIPNSRPAEQYF. The CDR3 DNA reads TGTGCCAGCATACCTAATTCAAGACCGGCCGAGCAGTACTTC.

This clonotype was seen repeatedly, ten times or more. The chain joins TRBV12-3 or TRBV12-4 to TRBJ2-2; D unclear. This CDR3 contains 14 residues. Deletions cut 5 bases from V and 0 bases from J, with 7 bases between. The CDR3 region is CASSPLSNTGELFF. DNA of the CDR3: TGTGCCAGCAGTCCCTTATCGAACACCGGGGAGCTGTTTTTT.

This sequence joins TRBV7-2 and TRBJ2-2, with D perhaps TRBD2 (5 bases). V was trimmed by 1 base and J by 5 bases, leaving 11 bases between them. This CDR3 is 15 amino acids long. Germline V gene data show CDR1 as SGHTA and CDR2 as FQGNSA. The DNA of the CDR3 is TGTGCCAGCAGCTTAGGATTTAGCGTTACCGGGGAGCTGTTTTTT. It encodes CASSLGFSVTGELFF.

This clonotype has at least ten counts. V is TRBV20-1 and J is TRBJ2-1; no clear D gene. Trimming took off 1 base at V and 4 bases at J, with 14 bases between the two ends. The CDR3 is made up of 15 amino acids. Germline CDR1 DFQATT, CDR2 SNEGSKA (reference sequence). DNA for the CDR3: TGCAGTGCTAGAGTGTCCGGTGACCATTACAATGAGCAGTTCTTC. It yields the protein CSARVSGDHYNEQFF.

The chain uses TRBV12-3 or TRBV12-4 and TRBJ1-1; D gene ambiguous. The V end lost 0 bases, the J end lost 5 bases, and 7 bases lay between the germline ends. The CDR3 consists of 13 residues. In DNA form, the CDR3 reads TGTGCCAGCAGTTTAGCCACGAGAACTGAAGCTTTCTTT. It encodes CASSLATRTEAFF.

At least ten counts were recorded for this clonotype. The rearrangement joins TRBV27 to TRBJ2-3; D not certain. The CDR3 sequence is 16 residues long. Germline CDR1 reads MNHEY; CDR2 reads SMNVEV (reference sequence). V lost 3 bases and J lost 4, with 17 bases in between. The CDR3 region is CASSLYFPPQPDTQYF. In DNA form, the CDR3 reads TGTGCCAGCAGTTTGTACTTTCCCCCACAGCCAGATACGCAGTATTTT.

This clonotype was counted ten times or more. The CDR3 protein is CASSLAQGNEQFF. The CDR3 DNA sequence: TGTGCCAGCAGCTTGGCCCAGGGGAATGAGCAGTTCTTC. The chain joins TRBV5-4 to TRBJ2-1; D is perhaps TRBD1 (6 bases). The CDR3 runs 13 residues. Germline-derived CDR1 and CDR2 are SGHNT and YYREEE (reference sequence). The V and J ends lost 0 bases and 7 bases respectively, with 8 bases between them.

In this sample, this clonotype turned up many times. V is TRBV20-1 and J is TRBJ2-1; 9 bases map to TRBD2. The CDR3 is made up of 15 amino acids. Germline V gene data show CDR1 as DFQATT and CDR2 as SNEGSKA (reference sequence). V trimming: 2 bases; J trimming: 5 bases; junction bases outside the gene matches: 7. The CDR3 nucleotides are TGCAGTGCTAGACGCCAACTAGCGGGTAACAATGAGCAGTTCTTC. Translation gives CSARRQLAGNNEQFF.

This clonotype has only a few counts. The rearrangement uses TRBV6-5 and TRBJ2-5; D is tentatively TRBD1 or TRBD2 (5 bases each). Germline values: CDR1 MNHEY, CDR2 SVGAGI. CDR3 length equals 14 residues. The CDR3 region is CASGDPKHGETQYF. DNA of the CDR3: TGTGCTTCCGGGGACCCAAAACACGGAGAGACCCAGTACTTC.

V and J are TRBV25-1 and TRBJ1-3, with D hard to call. The germline CDR1 and CDR2 sequences are MGHDK and SYGVNS. The CDR3 has 13 residues. V was cut by 2 bases and J by 8 bases, with 10 bases left in between. CDR3 nucleotide sequence: TGTGCCAGCAGTGAAGGGTTGGGCCACACCATATATTTT. Amino acid sequence: CASSEGLGHTIYF.

This clonotype has a count of ten or more. This sequence joins TRBV5-1 and TRBJ2-3, with 14 nucleotides matching TRBD2. The CDR3 loop spans 15 amino acids. Germline V gene sequence: CDR1 SGHRS, CDR2 YFSETQ. Trimming took 4 bases from V and 6 from J; bases not matched to a gene: 4. The CDR3 region is CASSGTSGSVDTQYF. In DNA form, the CDR3 reads TGCGCCAGCAGCGGGACTAGCGGGAGCGTGGATACGCAGTATTTT.

By sample share, this clonotype is medium-sized. The genes are TRBV29-1 and TRBJ2-2; tentative D call: TRBD1 (5 bases). There are 12 residues in the CDR3. Germline V CDR1 and CDR2: SQVTM, ANQGSEA. V shed 4 bases and J shed 5 bases, with 8 bases lying between them. The CDR3 protein is CSVGQGTGELFF. The CDR3 coding sequence is TGCAGCGTTGGCCAGGGAACCGGGGAGCTGTTTTTT.

This clonotype was found many times. This chain joins TRBV28 and TRBJ2-2, with 13 bases that match TRBD2. With V trimmed by 5 bases and J by 1 base, 10 bases remained unmatched. Looked up from germline, CDR1 is MDHEN and CDR2 is SYDVKM. The CDR3 length is 19 residues. The DNA for the CDR3 is TGTGCCAGCAGTCGGACTAGCGGGAGTGGCGTAAGGAACACCGGGGAGCTGTTTTTT. It codes for CASSRTSGSGVRNTGELFF.